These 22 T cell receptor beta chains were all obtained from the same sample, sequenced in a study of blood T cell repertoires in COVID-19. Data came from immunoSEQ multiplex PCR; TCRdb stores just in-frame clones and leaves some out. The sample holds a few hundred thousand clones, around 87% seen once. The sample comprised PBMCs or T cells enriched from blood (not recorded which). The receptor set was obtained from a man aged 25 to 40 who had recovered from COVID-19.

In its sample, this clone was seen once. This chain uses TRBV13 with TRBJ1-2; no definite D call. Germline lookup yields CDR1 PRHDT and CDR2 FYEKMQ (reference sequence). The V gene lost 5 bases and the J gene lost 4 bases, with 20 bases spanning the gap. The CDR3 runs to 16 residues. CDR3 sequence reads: CASSLKLGHESYGYTF. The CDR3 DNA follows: TGTGCCAGCAGCCTAAAGCTGGGCCACGAAAGCTATGGCTACACCTTC.

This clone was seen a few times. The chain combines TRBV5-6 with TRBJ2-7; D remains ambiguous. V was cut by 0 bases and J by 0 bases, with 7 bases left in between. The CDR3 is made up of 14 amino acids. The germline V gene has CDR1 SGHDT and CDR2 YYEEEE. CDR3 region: CASSLEQSSYEQYF. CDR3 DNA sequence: TGTGCCAGCAGCTTGGAACAGAGCTCCTACGAGCAGTACTTC.

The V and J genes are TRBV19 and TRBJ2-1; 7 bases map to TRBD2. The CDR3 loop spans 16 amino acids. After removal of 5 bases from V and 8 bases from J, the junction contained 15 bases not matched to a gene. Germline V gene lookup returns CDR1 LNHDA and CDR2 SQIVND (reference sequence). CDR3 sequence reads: CASSAPWERGVDEQFF. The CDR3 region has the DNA TGTGCCAGTAGTGCTCCGTGGGAACGGGGGGTGGATGAGCAGTTCTTC.

DNA of the CDR3: TGTGCCAGCAGGCCACTTAGAGGGCCCAAAGGAGGCTACACCTTC. Protein: CASRPLRGPKGGYTF. The chain couples TRBV11-2 to TRBJ1-2; no clear D gene. CDR3 length: 15 amino acids. Germline V gene lookup returns CDR1 SGHAT and CDR2 FQNNGV. The germline V and J ends were trimmed by 6 bases and 8 bases, with 22 bases remaining between them.

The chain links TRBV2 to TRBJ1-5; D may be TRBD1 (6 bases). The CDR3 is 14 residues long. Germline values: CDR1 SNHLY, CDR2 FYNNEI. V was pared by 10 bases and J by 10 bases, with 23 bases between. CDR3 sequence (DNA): TGTGCCACCGCTCTCAACAGGGAGCCCGTCCCCCAGCATTTT. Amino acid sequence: CATALNREPVPQHF.

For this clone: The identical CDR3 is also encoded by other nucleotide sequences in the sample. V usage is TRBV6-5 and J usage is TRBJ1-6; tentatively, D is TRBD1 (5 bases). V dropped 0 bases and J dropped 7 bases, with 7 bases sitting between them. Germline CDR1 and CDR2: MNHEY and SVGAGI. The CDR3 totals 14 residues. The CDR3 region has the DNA TGTGCCAGCAGTTACTCGGGGGGGAATTCACCCCTCCACTTT. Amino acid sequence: CASSYSGGNSPLHF.

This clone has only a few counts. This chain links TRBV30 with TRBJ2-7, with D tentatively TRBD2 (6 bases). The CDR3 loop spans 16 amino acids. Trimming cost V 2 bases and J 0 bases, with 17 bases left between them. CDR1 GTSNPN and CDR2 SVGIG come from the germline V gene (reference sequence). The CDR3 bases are TGTGCCTGGAGTTCTTACGGGGGAATAAGCTCCTACGAGCAGTACTTC. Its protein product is CAWSSYGGISSYEQYF.

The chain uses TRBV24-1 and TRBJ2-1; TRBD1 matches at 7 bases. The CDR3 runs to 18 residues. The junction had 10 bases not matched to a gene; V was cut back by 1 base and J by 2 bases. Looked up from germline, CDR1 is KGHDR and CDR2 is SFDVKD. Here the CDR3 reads CATSDLGEDRAAYNEQFF. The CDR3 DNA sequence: TGTGCCACCAGTGATTTAGGAGAAGACAGGGCAGCCTACAATGAGCAGTTCTTC.

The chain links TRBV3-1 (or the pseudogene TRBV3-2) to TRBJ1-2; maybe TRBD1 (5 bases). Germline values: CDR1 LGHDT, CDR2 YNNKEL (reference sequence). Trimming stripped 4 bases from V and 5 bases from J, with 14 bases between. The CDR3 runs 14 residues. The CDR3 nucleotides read TGTGCCAGCAGCCCCTCCGGGCAGGGTTATGGCTACACCTTC. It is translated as CASSPSGQGYGYTF.

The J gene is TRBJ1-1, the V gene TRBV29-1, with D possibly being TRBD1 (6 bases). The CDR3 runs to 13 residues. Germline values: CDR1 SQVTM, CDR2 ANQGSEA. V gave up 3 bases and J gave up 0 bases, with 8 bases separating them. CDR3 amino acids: CSVEGHLNTEAFF. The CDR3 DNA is TGCAGCGTTGAGGGACACTTGAACACTGAAGCTTTCTTT. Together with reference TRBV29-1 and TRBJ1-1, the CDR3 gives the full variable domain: SAVISQKPSRDICQRGTSLTIQCQVDSQVTMMFWYRQQPGQSLTLIATANQGSEATYESGFVIDKFPISRPNLTFSTLTVSNMSPEDSSIYLCSVEGHLNTEAFFGQGTRLTVV.

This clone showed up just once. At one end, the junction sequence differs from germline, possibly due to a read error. The CDR3 reads CAISLGSDQPQHF. The CDR3 DNA reads TGTGCCATCAGTCTGGGTAGCGATCAGCCCCAGCATTTT. This sequence joins TRBV10-3 and TRBJ1-5; D is ambiguous. The germline gives CDR1 ENHRY, CDR2 SYGVKD. The CDR3 covers 13 residues.

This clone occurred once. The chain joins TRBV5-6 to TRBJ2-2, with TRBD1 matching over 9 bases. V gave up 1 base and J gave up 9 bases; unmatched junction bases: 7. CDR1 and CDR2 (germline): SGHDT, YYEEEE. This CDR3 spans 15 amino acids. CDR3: CASSLYNRGQRELFF. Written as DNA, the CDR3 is TGTGCCAGCAGCTTGTATAACAGGGGGCAAAGGGAGCTGTTTTTT.

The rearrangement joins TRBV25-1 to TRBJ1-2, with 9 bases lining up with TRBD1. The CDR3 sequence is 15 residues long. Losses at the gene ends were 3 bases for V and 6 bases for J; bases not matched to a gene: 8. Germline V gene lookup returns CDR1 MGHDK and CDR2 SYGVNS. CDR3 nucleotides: TGTGCCAGCAGTGATTGGGACAGGGAGCCAAATGGCTACACCTTC. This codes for CASSDWDREPNGYTF.

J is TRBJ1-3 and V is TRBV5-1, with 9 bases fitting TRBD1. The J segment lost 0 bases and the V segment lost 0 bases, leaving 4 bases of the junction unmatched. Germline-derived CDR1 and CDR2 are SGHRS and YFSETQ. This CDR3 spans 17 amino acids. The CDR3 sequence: CASSLGTGVLSGNTIYF. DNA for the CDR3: TGCGCCAGCAGCTTGGGGACAGGGGTCCTCTCTGGAAACACCATATATTTT.

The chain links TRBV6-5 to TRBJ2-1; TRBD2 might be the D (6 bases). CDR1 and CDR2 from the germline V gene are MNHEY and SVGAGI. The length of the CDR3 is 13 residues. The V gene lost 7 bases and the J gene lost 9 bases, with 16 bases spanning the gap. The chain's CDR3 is CASTGDSRAEQFF. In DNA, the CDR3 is TGTGCCAGCACGGGGGATTCTAGAGCTGAGCAGTTCTTC.

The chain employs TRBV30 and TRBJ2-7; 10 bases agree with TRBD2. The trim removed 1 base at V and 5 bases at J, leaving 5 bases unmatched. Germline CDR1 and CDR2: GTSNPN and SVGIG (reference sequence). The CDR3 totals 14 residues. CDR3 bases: TGTGCCTGGAGTGGGAGCGGGGGGGCGGACGAGCAGTACTTC. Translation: CAWSGSGGADEQYF.

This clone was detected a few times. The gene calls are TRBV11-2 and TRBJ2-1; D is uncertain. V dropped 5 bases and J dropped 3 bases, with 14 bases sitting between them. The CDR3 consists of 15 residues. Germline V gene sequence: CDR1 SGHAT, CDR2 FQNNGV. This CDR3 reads CASSPSSSDYNEQFF. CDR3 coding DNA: TGTGCCAGCAGCCCATCCTCTAGTGACTACAATGAGCAGTTCTTC.

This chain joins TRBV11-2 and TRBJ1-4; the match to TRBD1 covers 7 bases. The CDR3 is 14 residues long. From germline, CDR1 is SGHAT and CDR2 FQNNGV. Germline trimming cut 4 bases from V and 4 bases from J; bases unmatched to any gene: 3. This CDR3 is CASSYGTVNEKLFF. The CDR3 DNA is TGTGCCAGCAGCTATGGGACAGTTAATGAAAAACTGTTTTTT.

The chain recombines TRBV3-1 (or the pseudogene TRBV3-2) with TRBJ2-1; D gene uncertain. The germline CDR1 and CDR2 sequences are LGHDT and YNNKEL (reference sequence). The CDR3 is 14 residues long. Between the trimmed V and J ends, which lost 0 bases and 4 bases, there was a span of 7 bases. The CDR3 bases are TGTGCCAGCAGCCAAGAGCACAGTTACAATGAGCAGTTCTTC. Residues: CASSQEHSYNEQFF.

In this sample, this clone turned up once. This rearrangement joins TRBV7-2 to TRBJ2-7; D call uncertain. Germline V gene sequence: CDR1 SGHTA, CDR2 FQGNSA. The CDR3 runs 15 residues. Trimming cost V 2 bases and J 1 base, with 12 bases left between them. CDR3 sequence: CASSLFFSPSYEQYF. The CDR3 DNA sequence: TGTGCCAGCAGCTTATTCTTCTCTCCGTCCTACGAGCAGTACTTC.

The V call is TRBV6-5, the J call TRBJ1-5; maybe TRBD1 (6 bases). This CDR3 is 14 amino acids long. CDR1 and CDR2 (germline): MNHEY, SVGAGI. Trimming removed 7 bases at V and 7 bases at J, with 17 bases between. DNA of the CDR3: TGTGCCAGCACCTCAGGGGTGGGTACGCAGCCCCAGCATTTT. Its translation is CASTSGVGTQPQHF.

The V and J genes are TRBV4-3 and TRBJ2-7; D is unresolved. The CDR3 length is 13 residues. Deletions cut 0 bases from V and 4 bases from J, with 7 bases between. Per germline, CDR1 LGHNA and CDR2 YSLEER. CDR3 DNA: TGCGCCAGCAGCCAAGATGGCGGTTACGAGCAGTACTTC. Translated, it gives CASSQDGGYEQYF.